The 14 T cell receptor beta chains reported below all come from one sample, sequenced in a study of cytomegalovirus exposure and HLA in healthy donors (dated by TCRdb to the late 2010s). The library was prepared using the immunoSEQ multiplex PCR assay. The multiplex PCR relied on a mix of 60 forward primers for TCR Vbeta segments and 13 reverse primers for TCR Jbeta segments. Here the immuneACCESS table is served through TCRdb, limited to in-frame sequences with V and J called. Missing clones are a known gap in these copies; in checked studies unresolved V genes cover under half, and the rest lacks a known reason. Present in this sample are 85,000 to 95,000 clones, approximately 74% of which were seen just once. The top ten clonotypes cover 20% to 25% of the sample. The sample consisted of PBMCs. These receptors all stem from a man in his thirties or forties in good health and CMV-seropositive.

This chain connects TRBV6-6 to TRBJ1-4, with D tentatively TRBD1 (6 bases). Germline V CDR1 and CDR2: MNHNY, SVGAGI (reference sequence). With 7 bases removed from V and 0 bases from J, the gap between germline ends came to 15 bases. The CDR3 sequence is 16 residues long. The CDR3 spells CASTEYRESTNEKLFF. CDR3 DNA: TGTGCCAGCACGGAGTACAGGGAGTCAACTAATGAAAAACTGTTTTTT.

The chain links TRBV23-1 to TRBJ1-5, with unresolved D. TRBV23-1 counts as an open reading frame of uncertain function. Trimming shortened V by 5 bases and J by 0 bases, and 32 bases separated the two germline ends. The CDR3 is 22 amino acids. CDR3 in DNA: TGCGCCAGCAGTTCGGAGACTTCTACCGCCGAATCAGAAAACTTTAGCAATCAGCCCCAGCATTTT. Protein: CASSSETSTAESENFSNQPQHF.

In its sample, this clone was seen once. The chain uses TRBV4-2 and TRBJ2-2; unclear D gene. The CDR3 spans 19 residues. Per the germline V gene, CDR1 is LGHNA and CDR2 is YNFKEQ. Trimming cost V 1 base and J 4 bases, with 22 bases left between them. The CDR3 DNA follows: TGTGCCAGCAGCCAAGTTGGTGAGGATCCCGGCTTGAGCACCGGGGAGCTGTTTTTT. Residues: CASSQVGEDPGLSTGELFF.

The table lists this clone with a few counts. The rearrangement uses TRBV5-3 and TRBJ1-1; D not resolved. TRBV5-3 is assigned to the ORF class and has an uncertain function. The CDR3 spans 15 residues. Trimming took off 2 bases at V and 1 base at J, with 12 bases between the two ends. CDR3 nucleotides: TGTGCCAGAAGCTTTTACAGAGCCTCGAACACTGAAGCTTTCTTT. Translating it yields CARSFYRASNTEAFF.

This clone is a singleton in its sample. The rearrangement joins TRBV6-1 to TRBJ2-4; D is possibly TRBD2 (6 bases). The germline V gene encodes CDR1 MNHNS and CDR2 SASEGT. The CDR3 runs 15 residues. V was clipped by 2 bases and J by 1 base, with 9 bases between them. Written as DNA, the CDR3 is TGTGCCAGCAGTGAACATGGGGGGGCCAAAAACATTCAGTACTTC. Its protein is CASSEHGGAKNIQYF.

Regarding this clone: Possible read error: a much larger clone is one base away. Written as DNA, the CDR3 is TGTGCCAGCAGCAGGACTAGCGGGGGCACAGATACGCAGTATTTT. The encoded protein is CASSRTSGGTDTQYF. The chain has TRBV5-6 and TRBJ2-3, with 12 bases fitting TRBD2. From germline, CDR1 is SGHDT and CDR2 YYEEEE. V dropped 4 bases and J dropped 1; count of bases not matched to a gene: 1. The CDR3 totals 15 residues.

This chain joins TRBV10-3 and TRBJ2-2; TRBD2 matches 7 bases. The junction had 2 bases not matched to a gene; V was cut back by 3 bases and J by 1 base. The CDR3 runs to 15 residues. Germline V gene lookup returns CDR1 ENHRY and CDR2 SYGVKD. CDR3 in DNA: TGTGCCATCAGTGATCGCGGGGGGAACACCGGGGAGCTGTTTTTT. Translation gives CAISDRGGNTGELFF.

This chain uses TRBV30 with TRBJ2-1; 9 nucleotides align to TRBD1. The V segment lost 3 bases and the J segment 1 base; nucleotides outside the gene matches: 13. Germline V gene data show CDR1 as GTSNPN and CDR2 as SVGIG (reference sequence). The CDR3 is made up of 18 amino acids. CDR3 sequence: CAWRKPSGQGFSYNEQFF. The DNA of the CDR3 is TGTGCCTGGAGGAAACCCTCGGGACAGGGATTTTCCTACAATGAGCAGTTCTTC.

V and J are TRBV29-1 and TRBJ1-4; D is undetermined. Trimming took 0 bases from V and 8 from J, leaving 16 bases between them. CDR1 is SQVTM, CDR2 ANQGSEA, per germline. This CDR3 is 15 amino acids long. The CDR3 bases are TGCAGCGTTGAAGATCTGGAACAGCCCAGCGAAAAACTGTTTTTT. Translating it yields CSVEDLEQPSEKLFF.

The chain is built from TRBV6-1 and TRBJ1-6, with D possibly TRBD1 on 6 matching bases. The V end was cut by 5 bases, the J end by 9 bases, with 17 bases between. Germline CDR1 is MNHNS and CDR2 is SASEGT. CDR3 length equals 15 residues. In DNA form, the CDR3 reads TGTGCCAGCAGTACGTCAGGGGTCTTTTCTTCACCCCTCCACTTT. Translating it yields CASSTSGVFSSPLHF.

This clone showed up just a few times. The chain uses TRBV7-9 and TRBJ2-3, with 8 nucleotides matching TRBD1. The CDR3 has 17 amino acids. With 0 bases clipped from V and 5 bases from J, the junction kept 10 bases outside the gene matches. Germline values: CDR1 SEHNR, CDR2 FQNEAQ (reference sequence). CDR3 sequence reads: CASSLAERGTGLDTQYF. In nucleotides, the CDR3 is TGTGCCAGCAGCTTAGCGGAAAGGGGGACAGGACTAGATACGCAGTATTTT.

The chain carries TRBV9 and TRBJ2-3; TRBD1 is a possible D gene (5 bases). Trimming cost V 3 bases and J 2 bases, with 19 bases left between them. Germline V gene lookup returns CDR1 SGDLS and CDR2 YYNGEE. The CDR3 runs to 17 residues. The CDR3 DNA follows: TGTGCCAGCAGCGCAACCGAAAGGGGAAGGGCCACAGATACGCAGTATTTT. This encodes CASSATERGRATDTQYF. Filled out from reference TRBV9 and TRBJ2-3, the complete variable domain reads DSGVTQTPKHLITATGQRVTLRCSPRSGDLSVYWYQQSLDQGLQFLIQYYNGEERAKGNILERFSAQQFPDLHSELNLSSLELGDSALYFCASSATERGRATDTQYFGPGTRLTVL.

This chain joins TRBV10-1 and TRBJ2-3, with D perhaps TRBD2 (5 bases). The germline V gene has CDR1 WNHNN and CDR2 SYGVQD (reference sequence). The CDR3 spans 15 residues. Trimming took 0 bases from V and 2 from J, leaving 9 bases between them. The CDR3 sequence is CASSESRAPTDTQYF. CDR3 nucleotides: TGCGCCAGCAGTGAGTCGAGGGCACCCACAGATACGCAGTATTTT.

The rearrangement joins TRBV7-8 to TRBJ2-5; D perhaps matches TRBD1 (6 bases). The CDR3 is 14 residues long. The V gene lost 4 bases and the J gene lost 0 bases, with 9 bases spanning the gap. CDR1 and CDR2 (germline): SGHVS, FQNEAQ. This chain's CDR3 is CASSSGTHQETQYF. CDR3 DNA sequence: TGTGCCAGCAGCTCCGGGACACACCAAGAGACCCAGTACTTC.